This T cell receptor (beta chain) stems from a study of cytomegalovirus exposure and HLA in healthy donors. The germline V gene encodes CDR1 MNHNS and CDR2 SASEGT. The CDR3 is 14 amino acids. PCR used 60 Vbeta primers and 13 Jbeta primers. The data were produced by immunoSEQ multiplex PCR, yet TCRdb's version contains in-frame clones alone and is incomplete. The sample records approximately 160,000 clones, 75% to 85% being singletons. Study conclusions and caveats: Roughly even sequencing depth across donors was the assumption behind the presence/absence analyses. Follow-up analysis seemed to connect common viral pathogens with several of the most significant clusters identified. Sequencing artifact likely explains a cluster of highly shared sequence variants.

Details on this clone: Its antigen is not identified.

The sequenced material came from PBMCs. The sequence derives from a male donor in good health and CMV-seropositive. The rearrangement joins TRBV6-1 to TRBJ2-5; 7 bases line up with TRBD1. The tail of the sequence fits TRBJ2-7 better, so the J call may be wrong. The CDR3 sequence is CASSDYRGSYEQYF. In DNA form, the CDR3 reads TGTGCCAGCAGTGATTACAGGGGCTCCTACGAGCAGTACTTC.